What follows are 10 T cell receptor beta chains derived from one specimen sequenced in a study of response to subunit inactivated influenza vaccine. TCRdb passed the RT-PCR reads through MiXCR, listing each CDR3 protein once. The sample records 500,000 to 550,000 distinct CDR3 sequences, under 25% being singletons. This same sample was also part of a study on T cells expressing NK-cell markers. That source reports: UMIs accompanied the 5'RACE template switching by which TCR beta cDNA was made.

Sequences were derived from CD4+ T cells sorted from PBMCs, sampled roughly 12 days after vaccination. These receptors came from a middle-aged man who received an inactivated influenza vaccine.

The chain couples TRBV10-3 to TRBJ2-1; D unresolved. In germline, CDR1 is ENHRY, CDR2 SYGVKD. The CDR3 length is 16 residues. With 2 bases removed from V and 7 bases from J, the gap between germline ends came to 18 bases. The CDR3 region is CAISEVENSRWNEQFF. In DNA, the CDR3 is TGTGCCATCAGTGAGGTGGAGAACAGCCGGTGGAATGAGCAGTTCTTC.

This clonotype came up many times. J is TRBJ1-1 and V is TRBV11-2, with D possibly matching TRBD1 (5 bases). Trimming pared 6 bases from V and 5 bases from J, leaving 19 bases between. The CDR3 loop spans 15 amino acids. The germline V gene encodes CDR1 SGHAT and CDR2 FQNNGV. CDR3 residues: CASRGTRRPRTEAFF. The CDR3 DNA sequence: TGTGCCAGCAGGGGGACGAGGAGACCACGAACTGAAGCTTTCTTT.

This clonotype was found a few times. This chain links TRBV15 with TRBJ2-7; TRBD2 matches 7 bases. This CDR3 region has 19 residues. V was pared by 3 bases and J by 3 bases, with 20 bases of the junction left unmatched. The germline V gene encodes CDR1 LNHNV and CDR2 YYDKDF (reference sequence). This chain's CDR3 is CATSRGGVGFLGGIYEQYF. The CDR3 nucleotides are TGTGCCACCAGCAGGGGAGGGGTTGGATTCCTTGGGGGAATCTACGAGCAGTACTTC.

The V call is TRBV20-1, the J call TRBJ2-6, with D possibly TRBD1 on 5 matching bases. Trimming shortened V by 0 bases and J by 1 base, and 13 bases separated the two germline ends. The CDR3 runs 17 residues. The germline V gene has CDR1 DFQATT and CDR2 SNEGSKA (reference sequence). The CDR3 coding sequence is TGCAGTGCTAGAGATCCAGGGAATCCTTCTGGGGCCAACGTCCTGACTTTC. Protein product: CSARDPGNPSGANVLTF.

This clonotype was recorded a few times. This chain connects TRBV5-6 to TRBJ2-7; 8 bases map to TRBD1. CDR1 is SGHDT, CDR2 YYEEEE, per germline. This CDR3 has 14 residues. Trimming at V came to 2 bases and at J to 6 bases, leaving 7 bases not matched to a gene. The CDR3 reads CASSLGTGQAEQYF. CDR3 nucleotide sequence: TGTGCCAGCAGCTTAGGAACGGGACAGGCCGAGCAGTACTTC.

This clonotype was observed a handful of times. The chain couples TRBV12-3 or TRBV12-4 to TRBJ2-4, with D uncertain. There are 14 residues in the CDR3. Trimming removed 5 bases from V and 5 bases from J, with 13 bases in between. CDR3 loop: CASSRDIHENIQYF. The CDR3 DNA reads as TGTGCCAGCAGTCGAGACATCCACGAAAACATTCAGTACTTC.

The CDR3 coding sequence is TGTGCCAGCAGTTCCCTACCACCAGGACTAGCGGGGGGGCCCGGGGAGCTGTTTTTT. As protein: CASSSLPPGLAGGPGELFF. The chain couples TRBV6-2 or TRBV6-3 to TRBJ2-2, with 15 bases identical to TRBD2. Unmatched junction bases numbered 12, after V lost 4 bases and J lost 6 bases. Per germline, CDR1 MNHEY and CDR2 SVGEGT. CDR3 size: 19 residues.

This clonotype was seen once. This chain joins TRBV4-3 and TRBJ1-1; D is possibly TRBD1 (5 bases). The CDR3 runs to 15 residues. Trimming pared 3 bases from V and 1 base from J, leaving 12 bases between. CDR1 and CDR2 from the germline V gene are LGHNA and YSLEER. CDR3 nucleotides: TGCGCCAGCAGCCATCAAGGGGCAGAGAACACTGAAGCTTTCTTT. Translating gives CASSHQGAENTEAFF.

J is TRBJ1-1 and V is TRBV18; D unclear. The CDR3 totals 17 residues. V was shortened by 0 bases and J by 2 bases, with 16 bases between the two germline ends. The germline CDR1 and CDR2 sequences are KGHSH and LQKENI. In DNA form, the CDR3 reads TGTGCCAGCTCACCACCGGAGTTTTTACACACTAACACTGAAGCTTTCTTT. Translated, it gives CASSPPEFLHTNTEAFF.

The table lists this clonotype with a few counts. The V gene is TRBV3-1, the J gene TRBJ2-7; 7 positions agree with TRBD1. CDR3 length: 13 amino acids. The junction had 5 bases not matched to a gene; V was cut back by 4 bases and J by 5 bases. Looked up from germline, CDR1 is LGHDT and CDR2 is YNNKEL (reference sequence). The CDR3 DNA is TGTGCCAGCAGCCTAGTAGGGGGCAACGAGCAGTACTTC. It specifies CASSLVGGNEQYF.